This TCR beta chain appears in the sequencing data of a study of CD8+ T cells in alopecia areata. After isolation, RNA underwent reverse transcription to generate cDNA as the sequencing template. Clones were read by immunoSEQ multiplex PCR, and TCRdb kept only the in-frame ones, dropping some. The sample has about 110,000 clones; approximately 63% are singletons. The germline V gene encodes CDR1 SGHVS and CDR2 FQNEAQ. This CDR3 is 16 amino acids long. Trimming cost V 5 bases and J 2 bases; bases outside gene matches: 11. A remark on this clone: The antigen is not known.

The study's findings and limits: Greater clonality was observed in lesional scalp samples, especially alopecia totalis/universalis, versus normal scalp.

The gene calls are TRBV7-8 and TRBJ1-2, with TRBD1 identical over 7 bases. Input material: CD8+ T cells sorted from blood. This clonotype originated in a human donor in good health. Written as DNA, the CDR3 is TGTGCCAGCAGCCCGACCGCGGGACAGCAAAACTATGGCTACACCTTC. It specifies CASSPTAGQQNYGYTF.